This T cell receptor (beta chain) was captured in a study of PD-1 blockade in classical Hodgkin lymphoma. Study-level points and caveats: The study reported lower baseline TCR diversity in newly diagnosed patients than in healthy donors. The CD4+ diversity rise by C4D1 was clearest in complete responders. Complete responders' diversity at baseline resembled that of newly diagnosed patients. The drivers behind the repertoire differences, possibly disease activity or prior therapy, remain undefined.

Each patient experienced a relapse that followed autologous stem cell transplantation, and brentuximab vedotin exposure varied. In its sample, this clone was seen once. Antigen unknown. Some clones are missing from TCRdb's copy, which holds only in-frame ones; the method was immunoSEQ multiplex PCR. Among over 25,000 clones listed, approximately 70% were seen once. The CDR3 is 14 residues long. V trimming: 2 bases; J trimming: 1 base; junction bases outside the gene matches: 2. Germline V CDR1 and CDR2: SGHRS, YFSETQ. This sequence originates from a human donor with classical Hodgkin lymphoma. The starting material was peripheral blood mononuclear cells (PBMCs), obtained before the second cycle of nivolumab. The chain recombines TRBV5-1 with TRBJ1-1, with 7 bases identical to TRBD1. CDR3 sequence reads: CASSFQGGNTEAFF. DNA for the CDR3: TGCGCCAGCAGCTTCCAGGGGGGGAACACTGAAGCTTTCTTT.